The rows below give T cell receptor beta chains drawn from one sample of a study of cytomegalovirus exposure and HLA in healthy donors. Libraries were prepared by immunoSEQ multiplex PCR; TCRdb keeps only in-frame clonotypes and omits some of them. The data hold 150,000 or so clones, with approximately 71% observed a single time. Sequencing used PBMCs. These receptors were taken from a woman aged 40 to 50 in good health and CMV-seropositive. Each CDR3 is given with its conserved first and last residue. Fields, in order: CDR3 length, V gene, J gene, clone size, D gene, CDR3 protein, CDR3 DNA. D genes are given only for firm matches. Size tells how often a clone was seen (once, few, many) or the class of an expanded clone, and some rows leave it out.

len: 16
v_gene: TRBV5-4
j_gene: TRBJ2-2
abundance: NA
d_gene: TRBD2
CDR3aa: CASSFLAGGPGGELFF
CDR3nt: TGTGCCAGCAGCTTTCTTGCGGGAGGGCCGGGCGGGGAGCTGTTTTTT

len: 16
v_gene: TRBV4-3
j_gene: TRBJ1-2
abundance: few
d_gene: TRBD1
CDR3aa: CASSQELGTGVYGYTF
CDR3nt: TGCGCCAGCAGCCAAGAGTTAGGGACAGGGGTCTATGGCTACACCTTC

len: 15
v_gene: TRBV6-1
j_gene: TRBJ2-7
abundance: few
d_gene: NA
CDR3aa: CASSNGQPGSYEQYF
CDR3nt: TGTGCCAGCAGCAACGGACAGCCAGGCTCCTACGAGCAGTACTTC

len: 17
v_gene: TRBV28
j_gene: TRBJ2-2
abundance: NA
d_gene: NA
CDR3aa: CASSPDRTGANTGELFF
CDR3nt: TGTGCCAGCAGCCCCGACAGGACTGGTGCGAACACCGGGGAGCTGTTTTTT

len: 13
v_gene: TRBV7-2
j_gene: TRBJ1-1
abundance: few
d_gene: TRBD1
CDR3aa: CASSSRDRDPAFF
CDR3nt: TGTGCCAGCAGCTCCCGGGACAGGGATCCAGCTTTCTTT

len: 14
v_gene: TRBV30
j_gene: TRBJ2-5
abundance: NA
d_gene: TRBD1
CDR3aa: CAWTFTGVGETQYF
CDR3nt: TGTGCCTGGACCTTTACAGGGGTGGGGGAGACCCAGTACTTC

len: 13
v_gene: TRBV29-1
j_gene: TRBJ2-3
abundance: NA
d_gene: NA
CDR3aa: CSVEEGGANTQYF
CDR3nt: TGCAGCGTTGAGGAGGGGGGGGCAAATACGCAGTATTTT

len: 15
v_gene: TRBV18
j_gene: TRBJ1-1
abundance: NA
d_gene: NA
CDR3aa: CASSPRAGRDTEAFF
CDR3nt: TGTGCCAGCTCACCACGTGCGGGACGGGACACTGAAGCTTTCTTT

len: 15
v_gene: TRBV6-1
j_gene: TRBJ2-3
abundance: NA
d_gene: TRBD2
CDR3aa: CASHTSGRASDTQYF
CDR3nt: TGTGCCAGCCATACTAGCGGGAGGGCCAGTGATACGCAGTATTTT

len: 19
v_gene: TRBV21-1
j_gene: TRBJ2-5
abundance: NA
d_gene: NA
CDR3aa: CASRTTGPLKNRLKETQYF
CDR3nt: TGTGCCAGCAGGACAACGGGCCCGCTTAAAAACAGGCTTAAAGAGACCCAGTACTTC

len: 17
v_gene: TRBV28
j_gene: TRBJ2-3
abundance: NA
d_gene: TRBD2
CDR3aa: CASSLAGAGEFTDTQYF
CDR3nt: TGTGCCAGCAGTTTAGCCGGAGCGGGAGAATTCACGGATACGCAGTATTTT

len: 12
v_gene: TRBV28
j_gene: TRBJ1-2
abundance: NA
d_gene: NA
CDR3aa: CASSPDSYGYTF
CDR3nt: TGTGCCAGCAGCCCAGACAGCTATGGCTACACCTTC

len: 15
v_gene: TRBV7-2
j_gene: TRBJ2-6
abundance: NA
d_gene: NA
CDR3aa: CASSFQGTGANVLTF
CDR3nt: TGTGCCAGCAGCTTTCAGGGAACCGGGGCCAACGTCCTGACTTTC

len: 16
v_gene: TRBV28
j_gene: TRBJ1-2
abundance: NA
d_gene: NA
CDR3aa: CASSSPRRRNGYGYTF
CDR3nt: TGTGCCAGCAGTTCCCCCCGCCGCAGGAATGGCTATGGCTACACCTTC

len: 15
v_gene: TRBV9
j_gene: TRBJ1-6
abundance: NA
d_gene: NA
CDR3aa: CASSVKDSGRIPLHF
CDR3nt: TGTGCCAGCAGCGTAAAGGACAGCGGCCGCATACCCCTCCACTTT

len: 17
v_gene: TRBV4-1
j_gene: TRBJ1-4
abundance: NA
d_gene: NA
CDR3aa: CASSQGGRGTTNEKLFF
CDR3nt: TGCGCCAGCAGCCAAGGGGGGAGGGGTACAACTAATGAAAAACTGTTTTTT

len: 12
v_gene: TRBV19
j_gene: TRBJ2-1
abundance: few
d_gene: NA
CDR3aa: CASSIVVGEQFF
CDR3nt: TGTGCCAGTAGTATAGTCGTCGGTGAGCAGTTCTTC

len: 16
v_gene: TRBV6-4
j_gene: TRBJ1-2
abundance: NA
d_gene: NA
CDR3aa: CASSEAVGGIPRGYTF
CDR3nt: TGTGCCAGCAGTGAGGCAGTTGGGGGCATTCCGCGGGGCTACACCTTC

len: 13
v_gene: TRBV2
j_gene: TRBJ2-5
abundance: NA
d_gene: NA
CDR3aa: CASSEHNQETQYF
CDR3nt: TGTGCCAGCAGTGAACACAACCAAGAGACCCAGTACTTC

len: 14
v_gene: TRBV7-9
j_gene: TRBJ2-5
abundance: NA
d_gene: NA
CDR3aa: CASSLGTGKETQYF
CDR3nt: TGTGCCAGCAGCTTAGGGACTGGAAAAGAGACCCAGTACTTC

len: 11
v_gene: TRBV27
j_gene: TRBJ2-1
abundance: NA
d_gene: NA
CDR3aa: CASSLYNEQFF
CDR3nt: TGTGCCAGCAGTCTTTACAATGAGCAGTTCTTC

len: 14
v_gene: TRBV18
j_gene: TRBJ2-1
abundance: NA
d_gene: NA
CDR3aa: CASSPAGRYNEQFF
CDR3nt: TGTGCCAGCTCACCAGCGGGGCGTTACAATGAGCAGTTCTTC

len: 11
v_gene: TRBV20-1
j_gene: TRBJ2-3
abundance: NA
d_gene: TRBD2
CDR3aa: CSAMGLAGVYF
CDR3nt: TGCAGTGCGATGGGACTAGCGGGAGTGTATTTT

len: 14
v_gene: TRBV2
j_gene: TRBJ1-4
abundance: NA
d_gene: NA
CDR3aa: CASSELVRGEKLFF
CDR3nt: TGTGCCAGCAGTGAACTGGTCAGGGGTGAAAAACTGTTTTTT

len: 14
v_gene: TRBV6-6
j_gene: TRBJ2-7
abundance: NA
d_gene: TRBD2
CDR3aa: CATHRLADVYEQYF
CDR3nt: TGTGCCACACATCGACTAGCGGACGTCTACGAGCAGTACTTC

len: 15
v_gene: TRBV5-1
j_gene: TRBJ1-1
abundance: NA
d_gene: NA
CDR3aa: CASRTGPPQNTEAFF
CDR3nt: TGCGCCAGCAGGACAGGTCCCCCCCAGAACACTGAAGCTTTCTTT

len: 14
v_gene: TRBV27
j_gene: TRBJ2-1
abundance: NA
d_gene: NA
CDR3aa: CASSLGTAPNEQFF
CDR3nt: TGTGCCAGCAGTTTAGGGACTGCACCCAATGAGCAGTTCTTC

len: 14
v_gene: TRBV11-2
j_gene: TRBJ2-5
abundance: NA
d_gene: TRBD2
CDR3aa: CASSPPSGQETQYF
CDR3nt: TGTGCCAGCAGCCCCCCTAGCGGCCAAGAGACCCAGTACTTC

len: 15
v_gene: TRBV4-1
j_gene: TRBJ2-1
abundance: NA
d_gene: TRBD2
CDR3aa: CASSQGGSGYNEQFF
CDR3nt: TGCGCCAGCAGCCAAGGGGGTAGCGGGTACAATGAGCAGTTCTTC

len: 14
v_gene: TRBV7-9
j_gene: TRBJ1-2
abundance: NA
d_gene: TRBD1
CDR3aa: CASSSLTGNYGYTF
CDR3nt: TGTGCCAGCAGTTCTTTGACAGGGAACTATGGCTACACCTTC

len: 15
v_gene: TRBV10-1
j_gene: TRBJ2-1
abundance: NA
d_gene: TRBD2
CDR3aa: CASSPGLAGSNEQFF
CDR3nt: TGCGCCAGCAGTCCGGGACTAGCGGGATCGAATGAGCAGTTCTTC